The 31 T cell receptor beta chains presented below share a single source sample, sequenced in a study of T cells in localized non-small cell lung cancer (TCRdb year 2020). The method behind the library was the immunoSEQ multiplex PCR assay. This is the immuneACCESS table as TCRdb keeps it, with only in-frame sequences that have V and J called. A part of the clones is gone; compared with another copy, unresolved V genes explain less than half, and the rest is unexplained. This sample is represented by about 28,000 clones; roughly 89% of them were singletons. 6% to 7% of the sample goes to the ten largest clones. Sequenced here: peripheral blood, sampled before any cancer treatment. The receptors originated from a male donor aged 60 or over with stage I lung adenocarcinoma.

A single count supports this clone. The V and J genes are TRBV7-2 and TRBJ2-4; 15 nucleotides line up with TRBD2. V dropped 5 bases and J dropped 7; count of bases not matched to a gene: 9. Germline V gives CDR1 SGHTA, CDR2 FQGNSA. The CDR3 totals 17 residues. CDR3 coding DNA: TGTGCCAGCAGCGGCCCGGGACTAGCGGGGGGCTTGAACATTCAGTACTTC. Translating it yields CASSGPGLAGGLNIQYF.

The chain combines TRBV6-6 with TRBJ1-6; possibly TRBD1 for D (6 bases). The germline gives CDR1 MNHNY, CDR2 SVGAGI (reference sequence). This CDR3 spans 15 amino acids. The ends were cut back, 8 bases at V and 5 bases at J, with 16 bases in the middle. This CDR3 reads CASGYQQGDNSPLHF. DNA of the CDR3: TGTGCCAGCGGATATCAACAGGGTGATAATTCACCCCTCCACTTT.

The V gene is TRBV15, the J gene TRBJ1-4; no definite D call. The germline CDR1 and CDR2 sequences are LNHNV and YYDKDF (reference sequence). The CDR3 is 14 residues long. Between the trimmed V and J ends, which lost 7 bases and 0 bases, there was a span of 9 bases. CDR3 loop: CATMADSTNEKLFF. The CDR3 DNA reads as TGTGCCACCATGGCAGACTCAACTAATGAAAAACTGTTTTTT.

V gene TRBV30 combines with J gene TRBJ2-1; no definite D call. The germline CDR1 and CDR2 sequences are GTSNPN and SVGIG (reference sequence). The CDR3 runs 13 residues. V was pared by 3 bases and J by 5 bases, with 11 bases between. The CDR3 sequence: CAWSFDGNNEQFF. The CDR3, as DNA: TGTGCCTGGAGCTTTGACGGAAACAATGAGCAGTTCTTC.

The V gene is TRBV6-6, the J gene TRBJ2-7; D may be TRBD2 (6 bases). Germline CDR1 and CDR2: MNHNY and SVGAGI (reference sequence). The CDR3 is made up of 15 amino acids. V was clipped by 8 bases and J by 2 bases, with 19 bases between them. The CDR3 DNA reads TGTGCCAGCTCTAGTGGGTTTAGCGGAGCCTACGAGCAGTACTTC. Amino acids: CASSSGFSGAYEQYF.

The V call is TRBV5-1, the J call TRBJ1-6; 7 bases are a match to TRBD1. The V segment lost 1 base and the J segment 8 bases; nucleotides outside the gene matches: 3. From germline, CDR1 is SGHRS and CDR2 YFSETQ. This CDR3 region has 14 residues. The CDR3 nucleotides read TGCGCCAGCAGCTTGACAGGGGAGGATTCACCCCTCCACTTT. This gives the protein CASSLTGEDSPLHF.

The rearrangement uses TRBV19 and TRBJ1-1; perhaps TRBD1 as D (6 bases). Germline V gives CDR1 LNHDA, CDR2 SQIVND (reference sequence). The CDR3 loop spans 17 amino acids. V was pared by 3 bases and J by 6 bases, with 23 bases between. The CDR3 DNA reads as TGTGCCAGTAGTATGGTGGGGGCATGGACGGGAAACGCTGAAGCTTTCTTT. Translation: CASSMVGAWTGNAEAFF.

The CDR3 reads CATSRDPGTGSYEQYF. CDR3 nucleotides: TGTGCCACCAGCAGAGATCCCGGGACAGGGTCCTACGAGCAGTACTTC. The chain carries TRBV15 and TRBJ2-7; TRBD1 matches 9 bases. CDR1 and CDR2 (germline): LNHNV, YYDKDF (reference sequence). The CDR3 is 16 residues long. V shed 0 bases, J shed 1 base, and the junction held 4 bases outside the gene matches.

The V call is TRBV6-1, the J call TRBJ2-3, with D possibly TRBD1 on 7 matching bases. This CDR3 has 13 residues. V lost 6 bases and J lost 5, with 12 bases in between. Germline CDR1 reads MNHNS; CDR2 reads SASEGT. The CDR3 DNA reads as TGTGCCAGCAGGCGACAGGGAGGAGATACGCAGTATTTT. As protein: CASRRQGGDTQYF.

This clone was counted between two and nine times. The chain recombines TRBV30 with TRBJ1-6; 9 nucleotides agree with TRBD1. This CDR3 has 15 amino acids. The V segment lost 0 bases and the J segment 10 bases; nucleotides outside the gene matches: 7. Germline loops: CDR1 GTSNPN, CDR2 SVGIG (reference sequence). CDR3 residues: CAWSVGGQGESPLHF. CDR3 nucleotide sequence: TGTGCCTGGAGTGTAGGGGGACAGGGAGAATCACCCCTCCACTTT.

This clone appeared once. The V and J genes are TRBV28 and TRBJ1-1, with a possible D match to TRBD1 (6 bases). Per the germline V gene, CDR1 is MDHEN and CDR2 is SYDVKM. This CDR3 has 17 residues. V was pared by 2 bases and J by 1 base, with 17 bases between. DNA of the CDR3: TGTGCCAGCAGTTTAGGGTTCTCGAGGGGGGAGAACACTGAAGCTTTCTTT. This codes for CASSLGFSRGENTEAFF.

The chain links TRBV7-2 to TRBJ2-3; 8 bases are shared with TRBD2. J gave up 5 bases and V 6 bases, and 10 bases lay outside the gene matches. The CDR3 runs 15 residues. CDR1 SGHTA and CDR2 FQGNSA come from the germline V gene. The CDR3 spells CASRPSGGRGDTQYF. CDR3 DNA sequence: TGTGCCAGCAGACCGTCGGGGGGGAGAGGAGATACGCAGTATTTT.

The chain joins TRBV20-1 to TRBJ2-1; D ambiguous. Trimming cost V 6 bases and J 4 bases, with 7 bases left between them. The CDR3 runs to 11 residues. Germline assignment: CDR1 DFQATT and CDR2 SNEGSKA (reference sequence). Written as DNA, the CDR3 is TGCAGTGCCCCCATTTACAATGAGCAGTTCTTC. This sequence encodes CSAPIYNEQFF.

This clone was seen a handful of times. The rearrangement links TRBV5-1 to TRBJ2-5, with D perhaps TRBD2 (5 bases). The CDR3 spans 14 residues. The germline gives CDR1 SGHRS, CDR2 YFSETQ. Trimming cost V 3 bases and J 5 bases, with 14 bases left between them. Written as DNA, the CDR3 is TGCGCCAGCAGCTGGTCCGGAGGTCAGGAGACCCAGTACTTC. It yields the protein CASSWSGGQETQYF.

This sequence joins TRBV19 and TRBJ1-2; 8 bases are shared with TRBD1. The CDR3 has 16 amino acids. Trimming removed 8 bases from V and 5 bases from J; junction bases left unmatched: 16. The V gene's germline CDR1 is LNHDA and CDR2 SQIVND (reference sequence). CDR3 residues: CASSQQGAMRSYGYTF. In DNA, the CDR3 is TGTGCCAGTTCTCAGCAGGGGGCGATGCGGTCTTATGGCTACACCTTC.

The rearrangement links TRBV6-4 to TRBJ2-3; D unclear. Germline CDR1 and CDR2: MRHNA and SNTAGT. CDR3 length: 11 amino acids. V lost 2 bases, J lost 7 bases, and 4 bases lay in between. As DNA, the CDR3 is TGTGCCAGCAGTGACGGGTATACGCAGTATTTT. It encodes CASSDGYTQYF.

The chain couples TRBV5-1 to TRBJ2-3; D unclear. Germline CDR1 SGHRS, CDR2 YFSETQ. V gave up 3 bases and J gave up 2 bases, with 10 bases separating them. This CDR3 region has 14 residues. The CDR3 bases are TGCGCCAGCAGCTCTGGACCCATCACAGATACGCAGTATTTT. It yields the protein CASSSGPITDTQYF.

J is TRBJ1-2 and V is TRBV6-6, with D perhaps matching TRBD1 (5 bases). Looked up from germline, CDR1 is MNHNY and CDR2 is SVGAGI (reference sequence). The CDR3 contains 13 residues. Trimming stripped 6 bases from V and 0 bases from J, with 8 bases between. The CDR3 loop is CASRGETNYGYTF. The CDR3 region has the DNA TGTGCCAGCAGGGGGGAAACTAACTATGGCTACACCTTC.

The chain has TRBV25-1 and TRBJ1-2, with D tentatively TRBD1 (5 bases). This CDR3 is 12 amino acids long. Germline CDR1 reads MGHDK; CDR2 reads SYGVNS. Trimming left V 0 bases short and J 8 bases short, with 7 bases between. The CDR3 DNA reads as TGTGCCAGCAGTGAATATAGGGACGGCTACACCTTC. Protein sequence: CASSEYRDGYTF.

This CDR3 is CASSPGQEYEQYF. DNA for the CDR3: TGTGCCAGCAGCCCGGGACAGGAGTACGAGCAGTACTTC. The J gene is TRBJ2-7, the V gene TRBV11-2, with 8 bases lining up with TRBD1. The CDR3 covers 13 residues. V trimming: 5 bases; J trimming: 4 bases; junction bases outside the gene matches: 4. Germline CDR1 is SGHAT and CDR2 is FQNNGV.

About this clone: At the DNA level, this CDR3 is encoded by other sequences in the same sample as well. This chain's CDR3 is CAWGPSGNTIYF. CDR3 DNA sequence: TGTGCCTGGGGCCCCTCTGGAAACACCATATATTTT. The rearrangement links TRBV30 to TRBJ1-3; D gene uncertain. V gave up 5 bases and J gave up 0 bases, with 5 bases separating them. The CDR3 covers 12 residues. Per the germline V gene, CDR1 is GTSNPN and CDR2 is SVGIG (reference sequence).

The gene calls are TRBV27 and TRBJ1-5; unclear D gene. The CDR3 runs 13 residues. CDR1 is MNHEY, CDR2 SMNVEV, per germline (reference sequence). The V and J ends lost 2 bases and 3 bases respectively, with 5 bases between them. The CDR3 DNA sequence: TGTGCCAGCAGTTTAGTCCACAATCAGCCCCAGCATTTT. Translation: CASSLVHNQPQHF.

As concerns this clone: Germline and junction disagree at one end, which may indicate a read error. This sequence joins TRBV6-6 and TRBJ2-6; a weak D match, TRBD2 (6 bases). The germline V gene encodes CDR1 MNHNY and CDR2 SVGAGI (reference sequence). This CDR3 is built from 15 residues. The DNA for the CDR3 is TGTGCCAGCAGTTTAGGAGGGGCTGGAGCCAACGTCCTGACTTTC. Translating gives CASSLGGAGANVLTF.

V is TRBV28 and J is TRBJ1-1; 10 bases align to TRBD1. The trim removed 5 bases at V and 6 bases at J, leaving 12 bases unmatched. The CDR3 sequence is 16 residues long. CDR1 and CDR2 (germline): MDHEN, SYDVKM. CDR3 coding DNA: TGTGCCAGCAGTGTCCCCGGGACAGGGGTTGAAGCTGAAGCTTTCTTT. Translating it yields CASSVPGTGVEAEAFF.

DNA of the CDR3: TGTGCCAGCGTAGATCGGGGGAACATGAACACTGAAGCTTTCTTT. This sequence encodes CASVDRGNMNTEAFF. The chain combines TRBV28 with TRBJ1-1; maybe TRBD1 (5 bases). In germline, CDR1 is MDHEN, CDR2 SYDVKM. Trimming cost V 8 bases and J 0 bases, with 16 bases left between them. The CDR3 totals 15 residues.

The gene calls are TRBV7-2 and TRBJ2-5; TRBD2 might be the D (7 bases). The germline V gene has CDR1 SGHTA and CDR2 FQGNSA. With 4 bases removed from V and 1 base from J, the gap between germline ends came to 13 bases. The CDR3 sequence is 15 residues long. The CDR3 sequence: CASSSNRGAQETQYF. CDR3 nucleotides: TGTGCCAGCAGCTCAAACCGGGGGGCCCAAGAGACCCAGTACTTC.

As DNA, the CDR3 is TGTGCCAGCAGCTTAGAGACCCATCTCGCGGGTAAAGGCTACACCTTC. Its translation is CASSLETHLAGKGYTF. J is TRBJ1-2 and V is TRBV11-2; D is unresolved. V lost 0 bases, J lost 8 bases, and 19 bases lay in between. The CDR3 has 16 residues. The germline V gene has CDR1 SGHAT and CDR2 FQNNGV.

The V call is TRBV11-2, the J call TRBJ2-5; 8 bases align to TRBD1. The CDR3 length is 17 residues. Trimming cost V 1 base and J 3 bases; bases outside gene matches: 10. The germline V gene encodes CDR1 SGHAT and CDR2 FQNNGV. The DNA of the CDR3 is TGTGCCAGCAGCTTAGGTACGGCAGGGGGCCGGGAAGAGACCCAGTACTTC. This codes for CASSLGTAGGREETQYF.

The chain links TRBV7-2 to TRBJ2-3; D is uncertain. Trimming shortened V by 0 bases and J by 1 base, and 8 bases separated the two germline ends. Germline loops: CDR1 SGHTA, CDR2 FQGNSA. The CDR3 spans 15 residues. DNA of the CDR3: TGTGCCAGCAGCTTAGCGGGTAGCCGCACAGATACGCAGTATTTT. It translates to CASSLAGSRTDTQYF.

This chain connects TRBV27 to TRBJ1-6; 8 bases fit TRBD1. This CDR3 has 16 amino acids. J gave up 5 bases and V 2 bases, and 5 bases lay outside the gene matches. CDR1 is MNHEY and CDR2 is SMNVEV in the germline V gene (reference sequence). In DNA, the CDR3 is TGTGCCAGCAGTTTAGGCCCAGGGGGCCATAATTCACCCCTCCACTTT. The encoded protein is CASSLGPGGHNSPLHF.

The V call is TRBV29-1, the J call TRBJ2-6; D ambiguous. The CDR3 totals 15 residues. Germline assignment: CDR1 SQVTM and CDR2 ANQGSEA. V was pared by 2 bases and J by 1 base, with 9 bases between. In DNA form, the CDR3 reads TGCAGCGTTGAATTGCTGTCGTCTGGGGCCAACGTCCTGACTTTC. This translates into CSVELLSSGANVLTF.